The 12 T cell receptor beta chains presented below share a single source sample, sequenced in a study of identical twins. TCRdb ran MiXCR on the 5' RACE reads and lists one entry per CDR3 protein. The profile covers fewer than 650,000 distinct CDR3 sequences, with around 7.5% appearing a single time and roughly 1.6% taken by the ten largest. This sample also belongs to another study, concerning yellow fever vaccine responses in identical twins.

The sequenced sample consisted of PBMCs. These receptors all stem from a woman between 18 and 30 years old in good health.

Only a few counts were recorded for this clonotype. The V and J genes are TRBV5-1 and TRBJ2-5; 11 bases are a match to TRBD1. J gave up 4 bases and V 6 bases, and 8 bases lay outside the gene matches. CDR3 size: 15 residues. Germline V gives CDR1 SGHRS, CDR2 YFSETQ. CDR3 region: CASTGQGAGVETQYF. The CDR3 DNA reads TGCGCCAGCACCGGACAGGGGGCTGGAGTAGAGACCCAGTACTTC.

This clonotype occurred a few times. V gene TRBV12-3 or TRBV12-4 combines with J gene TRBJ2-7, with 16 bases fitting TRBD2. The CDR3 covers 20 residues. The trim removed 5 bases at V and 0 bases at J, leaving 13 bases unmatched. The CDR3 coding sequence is TGTGCCAGCAGTCCCCACCGCGGGGGACTAGCGGGAGGGCCCTCCTACGAGCAGTACTTC. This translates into CASSPHRGGLAGGPSYEQYF.

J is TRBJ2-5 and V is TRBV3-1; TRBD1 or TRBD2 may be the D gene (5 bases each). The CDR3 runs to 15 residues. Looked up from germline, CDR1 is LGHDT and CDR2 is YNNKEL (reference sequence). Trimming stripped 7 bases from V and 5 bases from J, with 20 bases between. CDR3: CASTRGPFGRETQYF. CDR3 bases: TGTGCCAGCACCCGGGGACCCTTCGGACGGGAGACCCAGTACTTC.

The CDR3 nucleotides are TGCAGTGCTAGAGATTTGGGGGGTCCTTGGGATGAGCAGTTCTTC. Encoded protein: CSARDLGGPWDEQFF. This chain uses TRBV20-1 with TRBJ2-1; D might be TRBD2 (6 bases). V was clipped by 0 bases and J by 8 bases, with 17 bases between them. The CDR3 loop spans 15 amino acids. The germline gives CDR1 DFQATT, CDR2 SNEGSKA (reference sequence).

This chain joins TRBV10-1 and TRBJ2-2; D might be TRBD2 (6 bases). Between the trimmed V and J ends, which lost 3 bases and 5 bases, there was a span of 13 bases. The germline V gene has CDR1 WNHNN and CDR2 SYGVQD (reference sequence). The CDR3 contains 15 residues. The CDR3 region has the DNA TGCGCCAGCAGTGAAACGGGAGCGTCAACCGGGGAGCTGTTTTTT. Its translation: CASSETGASTGELFF.

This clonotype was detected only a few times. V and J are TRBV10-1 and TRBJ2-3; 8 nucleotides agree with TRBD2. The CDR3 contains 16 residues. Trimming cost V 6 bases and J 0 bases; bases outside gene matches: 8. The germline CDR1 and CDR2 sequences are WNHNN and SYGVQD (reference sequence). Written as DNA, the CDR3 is TGCGCCAGCAGCGCGGGGGCTAGCGGGAGCACAGATACGCAGTATTTT. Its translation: CASSAGASGSTDTQYF.

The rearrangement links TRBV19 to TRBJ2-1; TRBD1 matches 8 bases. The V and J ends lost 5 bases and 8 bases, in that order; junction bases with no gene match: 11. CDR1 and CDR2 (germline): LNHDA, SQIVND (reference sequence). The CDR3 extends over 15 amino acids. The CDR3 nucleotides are TGTGCCAGTAGTCCCAGGGGGCAGCGTGGGGATGAGCAGTTCTTC. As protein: CASSPRGQRGDEQFF.

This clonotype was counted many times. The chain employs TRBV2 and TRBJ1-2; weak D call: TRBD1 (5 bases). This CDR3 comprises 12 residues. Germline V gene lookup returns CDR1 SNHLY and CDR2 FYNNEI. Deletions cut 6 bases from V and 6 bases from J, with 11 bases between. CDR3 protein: CASRVTANGYTF. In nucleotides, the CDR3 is TGTGCCAGCAGGGTGACAGCTAATGGCTACACCTTC. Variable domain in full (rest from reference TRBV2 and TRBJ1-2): EPEVTQTPSHQVTQMGQEVILRCVPISNHLYFYWYRQILGQKVEFLVSFYNNEISEKSEIFDDQFSVERPDGSNFTLKIRSTKLEDSAMYFCASRVTANGYTFGSGTRLTVV.

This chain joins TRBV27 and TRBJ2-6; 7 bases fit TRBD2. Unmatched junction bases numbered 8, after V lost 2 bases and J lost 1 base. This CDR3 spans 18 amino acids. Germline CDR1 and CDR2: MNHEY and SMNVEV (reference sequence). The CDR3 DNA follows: TGTGCCAGCAGTTTACTAAGCGGGACCCTATCTGGGGCCAACGTCCTGACTTTC. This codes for CASSLLSGTLSGANVLTF.

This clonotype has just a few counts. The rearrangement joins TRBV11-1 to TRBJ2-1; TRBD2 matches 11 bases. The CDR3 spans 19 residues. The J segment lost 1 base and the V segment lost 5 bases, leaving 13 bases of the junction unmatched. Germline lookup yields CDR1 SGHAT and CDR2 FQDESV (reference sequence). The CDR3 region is CASSTRLAGPSRSYNEQFF. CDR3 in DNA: TGTGCCAGCAGCACTAGACTAGCGGGACCCTCAAGGTCCTACAATGAGCAGTTCTTC.

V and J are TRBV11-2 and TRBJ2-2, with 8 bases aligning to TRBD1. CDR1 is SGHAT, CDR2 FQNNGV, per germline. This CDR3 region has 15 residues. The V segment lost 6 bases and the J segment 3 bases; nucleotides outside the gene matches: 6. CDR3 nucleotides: TGTGCCAGCAGGCTCATACAGGGGGACACCGGGGAGCTGTTTTTT. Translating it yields CASRLIQGDTGELFF.

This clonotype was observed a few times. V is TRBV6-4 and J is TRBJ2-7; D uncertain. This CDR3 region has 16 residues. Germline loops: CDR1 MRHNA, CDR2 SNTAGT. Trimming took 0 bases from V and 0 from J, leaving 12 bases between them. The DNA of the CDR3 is TGTGCCAGCAGTGACTCGTGGACCAACAGCTCCTACGAGCAGTACTTC. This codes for CASSDSWTNSSYEQYF.